This T cell receptor beta chain was sequenced in a study of blood T cell repertoires in COVID-19. Libraries were prepared by immunoSEQ multiplex PCR; TCRdb keeps only in-frame clonotypes and omits some of them. The data contain 140,000 to 150,000 clones, 65% to 90% of them singletons. Concerning this clone: The sample contains more than one DNA sequence encoding this CDR3.

The CDR3 spans 14 residues. The germline CDR1 and CDR2 sequences are LNHDA and SQIVND (reference sequence). Trimming shortened V by 5 bases and J by 0 bases, and 8 bases separated the two germline ends. This receptor was taken from a man aged 55 to 70 with active or convalescent COVID-19. This chain connects TRBV19 to TRBJ1-3; D gene ambiguous. Sequenced input: peripheral blood. This CDR3 is CASSSSLSGNTIYF. CDR3 in DNA: TGTGCCAGTAGTTCCAGTCTCTCTGGAAACACCATATATTTT.